Shown below are 10 T cell receptor beta chains from a single sample sequenced in a study of cytomegalovirus exposure and HLA in healthy donors. PCR was performed using 60 Vbeta and 13 Jbeta primers. Assay: immunoSEQ multiplex PCR; the TCRdb copy retains only in-frame clones and omits some. The table includes about 90,000 clones, about 72% detected once. Source material: PBMCs. The receptors here all came from a man aged 25 to 40 in good health and CMV-seronegative.

The chain joins TRBV7-2 to TRBJ1-1; 7 nucleotides match TRBD1. The V gene end was trimmed by 7 bases and the J gene end by 3 bases; junction bases not matched to a gene: 8. Germline CDR1 reads SGHTA; CDR2 reads FQGNSA. The CDR3 runs to 14 residues. The CDR3 DNA reads TGTGCCAGCACCGCGTGGGGGACAGACACTGAAGCTTTCTTT. Translation: CASTAWGTDTEAFF.

The genes are TRBV5-6 and TRBJ2-1; D not resolved. Germline-derived CDR1 and CDR2 are SGHDT and YYEEEE. V dropped 3 bases and J dropped 0 bases, with 10 bases sitting between them. The CDR3 is made up of 15 amino acids. The DNA of the CDR3 is TGTGCCAGCAGCTCTCAACACCTCTCCTACAATGAGCAGTTCTTC. Translated, it gives CASSSQHLSYNEQFF. The variable domain in full, with the rest retrieved from reference TRBV5-6 and TRBJ2-1, is DAGVTQSPTHLIKTRGQQVTLRCSPKSGHDTVSWYQQALGQGPQFIFQYYEEEERQRGNFPDRFSGHQFPNYSSELNVNALLLGDSALYLCASSSQHLSYNEQFFGPGTRLTVL.

The chain uses TRBV5-3 and TRBJ1-5; weak D call: TRBD1 (5 bases). TRBV5-3 is identified as an open reading frame with a role that is uncertain. Between the trimmed V and J ends, which lost 4 bases and 4 bases, there was a span of 15 bases. The length of the CDR3 is 15 residues. CDR3 in DNA: TGTGCCAGAAGCCATACAGGCCCTGCTAATCAGCCCCAGCATTTT. Protein sequence: CARSHTGPANQPQHF.

The chain uses TRBV14 and TRBJ1-1, with D uncertain. V lost 3 bases and J lost 1, with 18 bases in between. The CDR3 runs 17 residues. From germline, CDR1 is SGHDN and CDR2 FVKESK. In DNA, the CDR3 is TGTGCCAGCAGCCATTCCCGGTTCGCGGGAGGGAACACTGAAGCTTTCTTT. This translates into CASSHSRFAGGNTEAFF.

This clone was found a few times. V is TRBV5-1 and J is TRBJ1-1; tentative D call: TRBD1 (5 bases). This CDR3 is 13 amino acids long. Germline values: CDR1 SGHRS, CDR2 YFSETQ. V lost 5 bases to trimming and J lost 3 bases, with 11 bases between them. Written as DNA, the CDR3 is TGCGCCAGCAGTCGGGGGACCGACACTGAAGCTTTCTTT. Protein sequence: CASSRGTDTEAFF.

This clone has a handful of counts. This chain connects TRBV6-1 to TRBJ2-2; 9 bases are shared with TRBD2. V lost 4 bases, J lost 1 base, and 13 bases stayed unmatched. The CDR3 is 19 amino acids. Germline CDR1 reads MNHNS; CDR2 reads SASEGT. CDR3 coding DNA: TGTGCCAGCAGTGCCTACCCCCCCGTAGCGGGGGTGAACACCGGGGAGCTGTTTTTT. Its translation: CASSAYPPVAGVNTGELFF.

The V call is TRBV4-2, the J call TRBJ1-2; D not certain. The CDR3 has 14 residues. V was pared by 8 bases and J by 0 bases, with 13 bases between. Germline CDR1 and CDR2: LGHNA and YNFKEQ. Here the CDR3 reads CASAWPGSNYGYTF. Written as DNA, the CDR3 is TGTGCCAGCGCGTGGCCGGGTTCTAACTATGGCTACACCTTC.

The chain recombines TRBV28 with TRBJ1-5; TRBD1 is a possible D gene (6 bases). Trimming took off 5 bases at V and 4 bases at J, with 9 bases between the two ends. This CDR3 is 13 amino acids long. The V gene's germline CDR1 is MDHEN and CDR2 SYDVKM. CDR3 sequence (DNA): TGTGCCAGCAGTGACAGGAGTAATCAGCCCCAGCATTTT. Its protein is CASSDRSNQPQHF.

This clone appeared once. The chain carries TRBV5-1 and TRBJ1-3; D is possibly TRBD1 (6 bases). The germline CDR1 and CDR2 sequences are SGHRS and YFSETQ. Trimming left V 1 base short and J 2 bases short, with 10 bases between. The CDR3 length is 15 residues. The CDR3 DNA reads TGCGCCAGCAGCTTGACGGCAGGGGCTGGAAACACCATATATTTT. It encodes CASSLTAGAGNTIYF.

The genes are TRBV19 and TRBJ1-1; D gene unclear. Germline values: CDR1 LNHDA, CDR2 SQIVND (reference sequence). Trimming took off 3 bases at V and 5 bases at J, with 13 bases between the two ends. There are 14 residues in the CDR3. The CDR3 is CASSMVRAATEAFF. In DNA, the CDR3 is TGTGCCAGTAGTATGGTGAGGGCGGCGACTGAAGCTTTCTTT.